The 9 T cell receptor beta chains below come from one sample, sequenced in a study of T cell responses to AZD1222 COVID-19 vaccine. Produced via immunoSEQ multiplex PCR; TCRdb's table is partial and in-frame only. The sample lists approximately 100,000 clones, 90% occurring once. Specimen: peripheral blood, collected on day 0 of AZD1222 vaccination. The receptors were sampled from an adult in good health.

This chain joins TRBV12-5 and TRBJ2-1; tentatively, D is TRBD1 (5 bases). Germline values: CDR1 LGHNT, CDR2 FRNRAP. V was shortened by 4 bases and J by 5 bases, with 15 bases between the two germline ends. This CDR3 is built from 15 residues. CDR3 residues: CASGSGHLKHNEQFF. DNA of the CDR3: TGTGCTAGTGGTTCCGGACACCTGAAACACAATGAGCAGTTCTTC. The variable domain in full, completed from reference TRBV12-5 and TRBJ2-1, reads DARVTQTPRHKVTEMGQEVTMRCQPILGHNTVFWYRQTMMQGLELLAYFRNRAPLDDSGMPKDRFSAEMPDATLATLKIQPSEPRDSAVYFCASGSGHLKHNEQFFGPGTRLTVL.

The J gene is TRBJ1-2, the V gene TRBV4-1; 12 nucleotides line up with TRBD1. This CDR3 contains 17 residues. CDR1 and CDR2 from the germline V gene are MGHRA and YSYEKL. V dropped 4 bases and J dropped 6; count of bases not matched to a gene: 12. CDR3 in amino acids: CASSLNRDRGLSHGYTF. Here the CDR3 DNA reads TGCGCCAGCAGCCTAAACCGGGACAGGGGGCTATCGCATGGCTACACCTTC.

The chain is built from TRBV7-9 and TRBJ2-7; TRBD1 matches 7 bases. CDR1 is SEHNR and CDR2 is FQNEAQ in the germline V gene (reference sequence). With 6 bases clipped from V and 5 bases from J, the junction kept 10 bases outside the gene matches. The CDR3 runs to 14 residues. The DNA for the CDR3 is TGTGCCAGCAGTTCACCCGAGGGGGCGGACGAGCAGTACTTC. Its protein is CASSSPEGADEQYF.

The V call is TRBV5-4, the J call TRBJ1-2; D is possibly TRBD1 (5 bases). V lost 0 bases and J 2 bases, leaving 5 bases between the germline ends. The V gene's germline CDR1 is SGHNT and CDR2 YYREEE (reference sequence). The CDR3 spans 13 residues. As DNA, the CDR3 is TGTGCCAGCAGCTTGGACAGGAACTATGGCTACACCTTC. Translating gives CASSLDRNYGYTF.

The chain recombines TRBV29-1 with TRBJ1-2, with TRBD1 matching 7 bases. Trimming cost V 5 bases and J 0 bases; bases outside gene matches: 3. The CDR3 consists of 13 residues. Per germline, CDR1 SQVTM and CDR2 ANQGSEA. The DNA for the CDR3 is TGCAGCGTTCCTCAGGGGGCTAACTATGGCTACACCTTC. Amino acids: CSVPQGANYGYTF. Variable domain in full (rest from reference TRBV29-1 and TRBJ1-2): SAVISQKPSRDICQRGTSLTIQCQVDSQVTMMFWYRQQPGQSLTLIATANQGSEATYESGFVIDKFPISRPNLTFSTLTVSNMSPEDSSIYLCSVPQGANYGYTFGSGTRLTVV.

With respect to this clone: Other nucleotide sequences in the sample specify the same CDR3. The gene calls are TRBV6-1 and TRBJ1-5; perhaps TRBD1 as D (5 bases). V was trimmed by 1 base and J by 0 bases, leaving 7 bases between them. Germline V lookup: CDR1 MNHNS, CDR2 SASEGT. The CDR3 covers 15 residues. CDR3 region: CASSEEGYSNQPQHF. DNA for the CDR3: TGTGCCAGCAGTGAAGAGGGGTATAGCAATCAGCCCCAGCATTTT.

About this clone: A junction boundary mismatches the germline segment, possibly from a read error. This chain uses TRBV5-6 with TRBJ1-3, with D tentatively TRBD1 (6 bases). The CDR3 length is 13 residues. CDR1 SGHDT and CDR2 YYEEEE come from the germline V gene. In nucleotides, the CDR3 is TGTGCCAGCAGCTTGTTTCAGGGGACCGCACGGGATTTT. Its protein product is CASSLFQGTARDF.

V usage is TRBV18 and J usage is TRBJ2-7; 7 bases align to TRBD1. The junction had 5 bases not matched to a gene; V was cut back by 2 bases and J by 1 base. CDR3 length equals 15 residues. Germline lookup yields CDR1 KGHSH and CDR2 LQKENI. CDR3 protein: CASSPGTATSYEQYF. DNA of the CDR3: TGTGCCAGCTCACCAGGGACAGCTACTTCCTACGAGCAGTACTTC.

CDR3 DNA: TGTGCCAGCAGCGGATCCGGGACAGCTTTCTACGAGCAGTACTTC. Encoded protein: CASSGSGTAFYEQYF. The chain recombines TRBV9 with TRBJ2-7; TRBD1 matches at 7 bases. This CDR3 spans 15 amino acids. J lost 3 bases, V lost 3 bases, and 9 bases had no gene match. Looked up from germline, CDR1 is SGDLS and CDR2 is YYNGEE.